This entry lists 2 T cell receptor beta chains sequenced from one sample in a study of spatial heterogeneity in lung cancer (dated by TCRdb to about 2019). Receptor amplification or capture employed 5' RACE. The sequencer listed for this sample is NextSeq 500. Using fastp at Q25 and MiXCR, TCRdb reprocessed the public reads and kept productive beta chains. CDR3 protein duplicates are merged, each entry listing the most common genes and DNA. The sample data list 20,000 to 25,000 distinct CDR3 sequences, and about 4.5% of these were observed just once. The ten largest account for about 37% of the sample. What this sample's time point label stands for: sample taken at primary tumor resection. Whole RNA extracted from tumor and nontumor lung tissue, or from cryopreserved PBMC samples, was used for TCR sequencing without cell sorting. Sequencing was performed on PBMCs, taken at surgery. These receptors were collected from a male donor with early-stage non-small cell lung cancer.

This clonotype appeared many times. CDR3 nucleotide sequence: TGTGCCGCGACCCCTGGGGCCAACGTCCTGACTTTC. It codes for CAATPGANVLTF. The V and J genes are TRBV7-9 and TRBJ2-6, with D hard to call. In germline, CDR1 is SEHNR, CDR2 FQNEAQ (reference sequence). The CDR3 sequence is 12 residues long. With 11 bases removed from V and 2 bases from J, the gap between germline ends came to 7 bases. Full variable domain (remainder filled in from reference TRBV7-9 and TRBJ2-6): DTGVSQNPRHKITKRGQNVTFRCDPISEHNRLYWYRQTLGQGPEFLTYFQNEAQLEKSRLLSDRFSAERPKGSFSTLEIQRTEQGDSAMYLCAATPGANVLTFGAGSRLTVL.

This clonotype was seen ten or more times. The chain carries TRBV2 and TRBJ2-7; TRBD2 matches at 11 bases. V dropped 5 bases and J dropped 0; count of bases not matched to a gene: 9. This CDR3 contains 17 residues. The germline V gene encodes CDR1 SNHLY and CDR2 FYNNEI. The CDR3 nucleotides read TGTGCCAGCAGTTTACCCGGGACTAGCGGCGGCTCCTACGAGCAGTACTTC. Translating gives CASSLPGTSGGSYEQYF.